These 19 T cell receptor beta chains were sequenced from one sample in a study of cytomegalovirus exposure and HLA in healthy donors. Use of 60 Vbeta and 13 Jbeta primers characterized the PCR. TCRdb's copy holds only in-frame clones and misses some; the assay was immunoSEQ multiplex PCR. The table has about 160,000 clones, over 75% seen once. Sequencing was performed on PBMCs. The origin of the receptors is a woman younger than 30 in good health and CMV-seronegative.

The rearrangement links TRBV10-3 to TRBJ1-4; 8 bases agree with TRBD1. The V and J ends lost 10 bases and 7 bases, in that order; junction bases with no gene match: 8. This CDR3 contains 13 residues. CDR1 is ENHRY, CDR2 SYGVKD, per germline. The CDR3 sequence is CATAGGLLEKLFF. The CDR3 nucleotides are TGTGCCACCGCAGGGGGCCTCCTTGAAAAACTGTTTTTT.

The CDR3 DNA follows: TGCGCCAGCAGCCAAGATCCCACTAGCGGGGGGAATGAGCAGTTCTTC. Its translation is CASSQDPTSGGNEQFF. This chain connects TRBV4-1 to TRBJ2-1, with TRBD2 matching over 12 bases. V was pared by 0 bases and J by 7 bases, with 4 bases of the junction left unmatched. CDR1 and CDR2 from the germline V gene are MGHRA and YSYEKL. This CDR3 comprises 16 residues.

The gene calls are TRBV4-1 and TRBJ2-5; TRBD2 matches 13 bases. This CDR3 contains 16 residues. Trimming took 1 base from V and 2 from J; bases not matched to a gene: 1. In germline, CDR1 is MGHRA, CDR2 YSYEKL. The CDR3 sequence is CASSQGLAGGQETQYF. DNA of the CDR3: TGCGCCAGCAGCCAAGGACTAGCGGGGGGACAAGAGACCCAGTACTTC.

In this sample, this clone turned up once. The chain links TRBV28 to TRBJ1-4; D uncertain. Per germline, CDR1 MDHEN and CDR2 SYDVKM. This CDR3 spans 14 amino acids. V dropped 6 bases and J dropped 8 bases, with 16 bases sitting between them. CDR3 sequence: CASSRPSEGEKLFF. The CDR3 DNA sequence: TGTGCCAGCAGCAGACCCTCCGAGGGCGAAAAACTGTTTTTT.

V is TRBV6-5 and J is TRBJ2-7; 7 nucleotides agree with TRBD1. The CDR3 covers 12 residues. V shed 6 bases, J shed 6 bases, and the junction held 5 bases outside the gene matches. Germline V gene data show CDR1 as MNHEY and CDR2 as SVGAGI. The CDR3 region is CASSKTGVEQYF. The CDR3 DNA sequence: TGTGCCAGCAGCAAAACAGGGGTCGAGCAGTACTTC.

The V gene is TRBV4-1, the J gene TRBJ2-7; D is unresolved. Trimming took 0 bases from V and 3 from J, leaving 12 bases between them. The CDR3 totals 15 residues. Germline V gene sequence: CDR1 MGHRA, CDR2 YSYEKL. The CDR3 nucleotides read TGCGCCAGCAGCCAAGAGGAGTCCCCTAGCTACGAGCAGTACTTC. This gives the protein CASSQEESPSYEQYF.

This chain uses TRBV5-1 with TRBJ1-4; 7 bases map to TRBD1. Trimming took 4 bases from V and 7 from J; bases not matched to a gene: 10. The CDR3 loop spans 15 amino acids. Looked up from germline, CDR1 is SGHRS and CDR2 is YFSETQ. CDR3 coding DNA: TGCGCCAGCAGCCGTGAGGGGGCGAGGAGTGAAAAACTGTTTTTT. Encoded protein: CASSREGARSEKLFF.

This clone has a count of ten or more. V is TRBV25-1 and J is TRBJ2-7; TRBD2 matches 12 bases. Germline values: CDR1 MGHDK, CDR2 SYGVNS. The CDR3 length is 17 residues. V shed 6 bases and J 3 bases; nucleotides not matched to a gene: 12. CDR3 DNA: TGTGCCAGCAGCGTCTCGACTAGCGGGGGCCCCTACTACGAGCAGTACTTC. Its protein product is CASSVSTSGGPYYEQYF.

The V and J genes are TRBV25-1 and TRBJ1-1; no reliable D call. The CDR3 spans 13 residues. Germline lookup yields CDR1 MGHDK and CDR2 SYGVNS. V lost 1 base, J lost 3 bases, and 6 bases lay in between. CDR3 sequence (DNA): TGTGCCAGCAGTGAATTTCAGTACACTGAAGCTTTCTTT. Translated: CASSEFQYTEAFF.

The chain employs TRBV23-1 and TRBJ1-5; D perhaps matches TRBD1 (5 bases). TRBV23-1 is treated as an ORF (open reading frame) with a function not yet certain. CDR3 size: 17 residues. V lost 4 bases and J 1 base, leaving 17 bases between the germline ends. As DNA, the CDR3 is TGCGCCAGCAGTCTCATCGCGGGGGAATGGAGCAATCAGCCCCAGCATTTT. Its protein product is CASSLIAGEWSNQPQHF.

The chain employs TRBV19 and TRBJ2-5; D perhaps matches TRBD2 (7 bases). Germline-derived CDR1 and CDR2 are LNHDA and SQIVND (reference sequence). The CDR3 covers 15 residues. Trimming removed 6 bases at V and 2 bases at J, with 16 bases between. The CDR3: CASRRGGLKQETQYF. CDR3 DNA sequence: TGTGCCAGTAGGAGAGGGGGACTAAAGCAAGAGACCCAGTACTTC.

For the CDR3, the DNA is TGTGCCAGCAGTCCAGGGTTTTATAGCAATCAGCCCCAGCATTTT. Its protein product is CASSPGFYSNQPQHF. The rearrangement joins TRBV28 to TRBJ1-5, with D maybe TRBD1 (5 bases). Per the germline V gene, CDR1 is MDHEN and CDR2 is SYDVKM. The V end was cut by 5 bases, the J end by 0 bases, with 11 bases between. CDR3 length: 15 residues. Together with reference TRBV28 and TRBJ1-5, the CDR3 gives the full variable domain: DVKVTQSSRYLVKRTGEKVFLECVQDMDHENMFWYRQDPGLGLRLIYFSYDVKMKEKGDIPEGYSVSREKKERFSLILESASTNQTSMYLCASSPGFYSNQPQHFGDGTRLSIL.

The chain links TRBV6-1 to TRBJ1-2, with a weak D call TRBD1 (5 bases). Germline V lookup: CDR1 MNHNS, CDR2 SASEGT. CDR3 length: 14 amino acids. The germline V and J ends were trimmed by 5 bases and 5 bases, with 15 bases remaining between them. The CDR3 loop reads CASSLTGTVYGYTF. Here the CDR3 DNA reads TGTGCCAGCAGTTTAACCGGGACTGTATATGGCTACACCTTC.

On this clone: One junction end does not reproduce the germline sequence, and a read error may be involved. CDR3 nucleotides: TGTTCCAGCAGCTCGAGCGGGAGACCCTACGAGCAGTACTTC. Translating gives CSSSSSGRPYEQYF. The rearrangement uses TRBV7-9 and TRBJ2-7, with 8 bases aligning to TRBD2. This CDR3 contains 14 residues. Germline V gives CDR1 SEHNR, CDR2 FQNEAQ (reference sequence).

Comment on this clone: At one end the junction does not follow the germline gene, possibly because of a read error. J is TRBJ1-1 and V is TRBV7-9; 8 bases agree with TRBD1. The germline V gene has CDR1 SEHNR and CDR2 FQNEAQ (reference sequence). The CDR3 sequence is 15 residues long. The CDR3 DNA sequence: TGTTCCAGCAGCTCCGGACAGGGCGTTAACACTGAAGCTTTCTTT. Amino acid sequence: CSSSSGQGVNTEAFF.

The rearrangement uses TRBV4-1 and TRBJ2-7; perhaps TRBD1 as D (5 bases). CDR1 is MGHRA, CDR2 YSYEKL, per germline. The ends were cut back, 1 base at V and 4 bases at J, with 14 bases in the middle. The length of the CDR3 is 15 residues. CDR3 residues: CASSQGPTDLYEQYF. The CDR3 DNA follows: TGCGCCAGCAGCCAAGGGCCGACAGATTTGTACGAGCAGTACTTC.

The genes are TRBV5-6 and TRBJ2-1, with TRBD2 identical over 9 bases. Germline V gene lookup returns CDR1 SGHDT and CDR2 YYEEEE. V shed 4 bases, J shed 4 bases, and the junction held 9 bases outside the gene matches. CDR3 length: 16 residues. The DNA of the CDR3 is TGTGCCAGCAGCCAGGACCGCGGGGGGGATTACAATGAGCAGTTCTTC. Protein sequence: CASSQDRGGDYNEQFF.

The chain is built from TRBV9 and TRBJ2-5; 7 nucleotides match TRBD2. The V gene end was trimmed by 3 bases and the J gene end by 7 bases; junction bases not matched to a gene: 9. Germline-derived CDR1 and CDR2 are SGDLS and YYNGEE. The CDR3 sequence is 14 residues long. The DNA of the CDR3 is TGTGCCAGCAGCGACCAGGACTGGGGGGGGACCCAGTACTTC. As protein: CASSDQDWGGTQYF.

This clone has only one observation. The V gene is TRBV27, the J gene TRBJ1-1; D not resolved. The ends were cut back, 2 bases at V and 4 bases at J, with 8 bases in the middle. The germline CDR1 and CDR2 sequences are MNHEY and SMNVEV (reference sequence). CDR3 length: 13 residues. The CDR3 sequence: CASSLGGLTEAFF. CDR3 sequence (DNA): TGTGCCAGCAGTTTAGGCGGGCTCACTGAAGCTTTCTTT.